This is a list of T cell receptor beta chains from one sample in a study of T cell repertoires in cytomegalovirus infection. TCRdb re-called the reads through MiXCR, storing one row per CDR3 protein. The repertoire holds almost 550,000 distinct CDR3 sequences, with about 15% as singletons. Sample: CD8+ T cells from PBMCs. These receptors came from a human donor in good health (CMV status not recorded). Some clones in this sample may be carry-over from other donors' samples. The CDR3 runs from the conserved cysteine through the conserved F or W. The order of the fields is clone size, J gene, V gene, CDR3 length, D gene, CDR3 protein, CDR3 DNA. D genes are given only for firm matches. Rows may omit the clone size; those that give it use once, few, many or a size class.

many	TRBJ2-1	TRBV7-8	12	TRBD2	CASSLRSGTTFF	TGTGCCAGCAGCTTACGATCCGGGACTACGTTCTTC
few	TRBJ2-2	TRBV20-1	18	TRBD2	CSARAKPGLAVNTGELFF	TGCAGTGCTAGAGCCAAACCGGGACTAGCGGTGAACACCGGGGAGCTGTTTTTT
few	TRBJ1-4	TRBV7-9	16	TRBD1	CASSFPGTGDGEKLFF	TGTGCCAGCAGTTTTCCCGGGACAGGGGACGGTGAAAAACTGTTTTTT
-	TRBJ2-5	TRBV27	14	-	CASSLRRLEETQYF	TGTGCCAGCAGTTTACGCAGGTTGGAGGAGACCCAGTACTTC
many	TRBJ1-2	TRBV7-6	15	-	CASSLEPGTNYGYTF	TGTGCCAGCAGCTTGGAGCCGGGAACCAACTATGGCTACACCTTC
many	TRBJ1-5	TRBV4-1	15	TRBD1	CASSLIGTGSQPQHF	TGCGCCAGCAGCCTAATCGGGACAGGGAGTCAGCCCCAGCATTTT
few	TRBJ2-1	TRBV5-1	14	-	CASSSPMEGGEQFF	TGCGCCAGCAGCTCGCCGATGGAGGGCGGGGAGCAGTTCTTC
many	TRBJ1-1	TRBV11-2	13	TRBD1	CASRRGQGPEAFF	TGTGCCAGCCGCCGCGGACAGGGACCTGAAGCTTTCTTT
many	TRBJ1-1	TRBV7-2	13	-	CASNARWNTEAFF	TGTGCCAGCAACGCCCGGTGGAACACTGAAGCTTTCTTT
many	TRBJ1-4	TRBV5-6	15	TRBD1	CASSSSGTGGEKLFF	TGTGCCAGCAGCTCATCCGGGACAGGGGGTGAAAAACTGTTTTTT
-	TRBJ1-5	TRBV20-1	12	-	CSAVTANQPQHF	TGCAGTGCTGTGACAGCCAATCAGCCCCAGCATTTT
-	TRBJ2-1	TRBV12-3/TRBV12-4	14	-	CASSTELTENEQFF	TGTGCAAGCAGTACTGAACTCACCGAAAATGAGCAGTTCTTC
many	TRBJ1-1	TRBV2	14	TRBD1	CASTGWDRATEAFF	TGTGCCAGCACTGGCTGGGACAGGGCCACTGAAGCTTTCTTT
-	TRBJ2-7	TRBV6-2/TRBV6-3	17	-	CASSYSPGHVDGYEQYF	TGTGCCAGCAGTTACTCTCCGGGACACGTCGACGGGTACGAGCAGTACTTC
few	TRBJ1-1	TRBV28	14	-	CASRIGGEGTEAFF	TGTGCCAGCAGGATCGGGGGTGAGGGGACTGAAGCTTTCTTT
many	TRBJ2-1	TRBV11-2	15	TRBD1	CASTITPTGYNEQFF	TGTGCCAGCACCATCACCCCGACAGGGTACAATGAGCAGTTCTTC
many	TRBJ2-7	TRBV12-5	14	TRBD2	CASADGGAAYEQYF	TGTGCTAGTGCCGACGGGGGGGCTGCCTACGAGCAGTACTTC
many	TRBJ2-1	TRBV19	19	-	CASRLSIGGGTAFYNEQFF	TGTGCCAGTAGACTTAGTATAGGAGGCGGGACAGCATTCTACAATGAGCAGTTCTTC
many	TRBJ2-1	TRBV7-9	17	TRBD2	CASSPPGLAGDDHEQFF	TGTGCCAGCAGCCCCCCGGGACTAGCGGGGGACGACCATGAGCAGTTCTTC
many	TRBJ1-5	TRBV6-1	14	TRBD1	CASVPRDRYQPQHF	TGTGCCAGCGTCCCCCGGGACAGATATCAGCCCCAGCATTTT